This T cell receptor (beta chain) was identified in a study of blood T cell repertoires in COVID-19. Looked up from germline, CDR1 is KGHDR and CDR2 is SFDVKD. Unmatched junction bases numbered 8, after V lost 4 bases and J lost 7 bases. This CDR3 has 15 residues. Sequencing used immunoSEQ multiplex PCR; TCRdb keeps in-frame clones, though not all of them. The sample has hundreds of thousands of clones; around 85% are singletons. Sequencing was performed on PBMCs or T cells enriched from blood (not recorded which). The clonotype comes from a woman under 40 who had been exposed to COVID-19. The rearrangement links TRBV24-1 to TRBJ1-4, with 7 bases matching TRBD1. The CDR3 protein is CATSEPTGAGEKLFF. The CDR3 DNA sequence: TGTGCCACCAGTGAACCTACAGGGGCGGGTGAAAAACTGTTTTTT.